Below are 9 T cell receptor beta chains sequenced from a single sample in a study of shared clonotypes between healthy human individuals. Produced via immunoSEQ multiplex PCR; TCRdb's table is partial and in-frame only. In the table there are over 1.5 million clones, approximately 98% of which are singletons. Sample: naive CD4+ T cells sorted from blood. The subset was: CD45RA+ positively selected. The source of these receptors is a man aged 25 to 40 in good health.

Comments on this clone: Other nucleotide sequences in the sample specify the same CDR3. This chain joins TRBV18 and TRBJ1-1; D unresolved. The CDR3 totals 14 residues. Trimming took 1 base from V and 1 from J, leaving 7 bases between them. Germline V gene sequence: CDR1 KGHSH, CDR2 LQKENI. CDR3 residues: CASSPRPRNTEAFF. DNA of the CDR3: TGTGCCAGCTCACCACGACCCAGGAACACTGAAGCTTTCTTT.

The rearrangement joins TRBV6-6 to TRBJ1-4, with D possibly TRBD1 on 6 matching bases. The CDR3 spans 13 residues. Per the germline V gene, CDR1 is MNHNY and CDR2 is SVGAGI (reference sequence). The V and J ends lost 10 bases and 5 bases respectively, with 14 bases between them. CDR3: CATGGGANEKLFF. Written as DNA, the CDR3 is TGTGCCACGGGAGGGGGGGCAAATGAAAAACTGTTTTTT.

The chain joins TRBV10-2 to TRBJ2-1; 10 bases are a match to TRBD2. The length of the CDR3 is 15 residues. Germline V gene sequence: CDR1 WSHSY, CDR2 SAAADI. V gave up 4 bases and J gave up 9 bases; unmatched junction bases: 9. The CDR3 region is CASSVSLAGVGEQFF. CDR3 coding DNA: TGCGCCAGCAGTGTAAGTCTAGCGGGAGTCGGTGAGCAGTTCTTC.

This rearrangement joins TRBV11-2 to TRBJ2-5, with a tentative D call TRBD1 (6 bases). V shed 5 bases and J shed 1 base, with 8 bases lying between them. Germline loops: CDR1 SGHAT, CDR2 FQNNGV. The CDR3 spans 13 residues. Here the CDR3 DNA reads TGTGCCAGCAGCCCGGACAGCCAAGAGACCCAGTACTTC. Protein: CASSPDSQETQYF.

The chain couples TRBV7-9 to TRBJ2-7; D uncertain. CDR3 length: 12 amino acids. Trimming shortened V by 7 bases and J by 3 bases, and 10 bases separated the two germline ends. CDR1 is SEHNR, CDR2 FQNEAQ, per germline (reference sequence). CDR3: CASIADDYEQYF. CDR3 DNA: TGTGCCAGCATCGCCGATGACTACGAGCAGTACTTC.

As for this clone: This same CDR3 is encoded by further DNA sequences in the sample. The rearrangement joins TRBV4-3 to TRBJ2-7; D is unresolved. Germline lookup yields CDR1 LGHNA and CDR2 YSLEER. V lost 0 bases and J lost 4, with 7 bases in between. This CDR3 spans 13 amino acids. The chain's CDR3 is CASSQDSGYEQYF. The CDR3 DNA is TGCGCCAGCAGCCAAGATTCGGGTTACGAGCAGTACTTC.

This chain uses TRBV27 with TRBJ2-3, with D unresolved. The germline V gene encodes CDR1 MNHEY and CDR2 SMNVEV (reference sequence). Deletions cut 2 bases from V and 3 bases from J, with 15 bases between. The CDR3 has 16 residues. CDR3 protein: CASSLPPQFGTDTQYF. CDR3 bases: TGTGCCAGCAGTTTACCCCCCCAGTTTGGTACAGATACGCAGTATTTT.

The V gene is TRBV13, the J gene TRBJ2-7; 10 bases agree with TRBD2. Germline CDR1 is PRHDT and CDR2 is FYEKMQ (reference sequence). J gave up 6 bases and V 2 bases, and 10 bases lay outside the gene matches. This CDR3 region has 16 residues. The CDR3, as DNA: TGTGCCAGCAGCTTAACCGGGAGCGGGAGGGCCGGCGAGCAGTACTTC. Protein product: CASSLTGSGRAGEQYF.

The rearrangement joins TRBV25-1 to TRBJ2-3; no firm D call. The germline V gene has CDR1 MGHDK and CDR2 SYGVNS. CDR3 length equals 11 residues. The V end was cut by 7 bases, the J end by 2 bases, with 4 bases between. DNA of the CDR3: TGTGCCAGCACCGACACAGATACGCAGTATTTT. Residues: CASTDTDTQYF.